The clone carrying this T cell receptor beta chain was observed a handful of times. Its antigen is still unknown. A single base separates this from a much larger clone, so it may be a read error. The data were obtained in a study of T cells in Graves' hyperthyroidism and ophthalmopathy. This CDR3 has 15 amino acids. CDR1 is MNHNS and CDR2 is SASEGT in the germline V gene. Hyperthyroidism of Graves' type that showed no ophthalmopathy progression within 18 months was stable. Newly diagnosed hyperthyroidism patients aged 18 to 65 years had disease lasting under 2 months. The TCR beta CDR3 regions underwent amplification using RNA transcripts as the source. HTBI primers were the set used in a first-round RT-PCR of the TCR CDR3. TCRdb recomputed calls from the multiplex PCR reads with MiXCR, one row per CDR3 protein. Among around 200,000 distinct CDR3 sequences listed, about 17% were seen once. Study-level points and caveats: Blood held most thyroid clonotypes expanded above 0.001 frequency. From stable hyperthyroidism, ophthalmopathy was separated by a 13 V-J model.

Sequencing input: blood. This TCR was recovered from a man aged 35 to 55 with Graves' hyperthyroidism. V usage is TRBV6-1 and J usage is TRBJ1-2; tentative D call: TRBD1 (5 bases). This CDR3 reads CAGSEANRAGNGYTF. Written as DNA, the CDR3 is TGTGCCGGCAGTGAAGCCAATCGGGCAGGGAATGGCTACACCTTC.